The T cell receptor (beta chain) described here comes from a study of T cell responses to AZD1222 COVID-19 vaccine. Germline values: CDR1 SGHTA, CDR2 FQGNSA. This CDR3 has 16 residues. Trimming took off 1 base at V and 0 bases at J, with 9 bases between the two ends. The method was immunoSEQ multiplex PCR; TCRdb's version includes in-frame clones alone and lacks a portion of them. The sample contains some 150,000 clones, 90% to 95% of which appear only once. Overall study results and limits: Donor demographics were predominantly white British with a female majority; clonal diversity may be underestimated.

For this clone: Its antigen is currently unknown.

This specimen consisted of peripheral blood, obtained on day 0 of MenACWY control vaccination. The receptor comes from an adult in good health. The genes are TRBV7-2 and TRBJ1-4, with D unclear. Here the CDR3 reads CASSLGGPTTNEKLFF. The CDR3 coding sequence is TGTGCCAGCAGCTTAGGAGGACCAACAACTAATGAAAAACTGTTTTTT.